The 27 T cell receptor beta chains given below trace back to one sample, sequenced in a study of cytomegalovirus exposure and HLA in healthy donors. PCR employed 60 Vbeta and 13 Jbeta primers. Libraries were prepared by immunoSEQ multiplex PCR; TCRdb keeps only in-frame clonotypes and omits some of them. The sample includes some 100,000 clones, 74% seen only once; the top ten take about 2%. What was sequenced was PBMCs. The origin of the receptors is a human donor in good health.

For the CDR3, the DNA is TGTGCCAGCACCCCTGGGACAGGCTATGGCTACACCTTC. Protein product: CASTPGTGYGYTF. The J gene is TRBJ1-2, the V gene TRBV28, with 8 bases aligning to TRBD1. The CDR3 is 13 amino acids. Trimming took 7 bases from V and 4 from J; bases not matched to a gene: 5. Germline assignment: CDR1 MDHEN and CDR2 SYDVKM.

This chain's CDR3 is CSVTDRDRGQDTQYF. The DNA for the CDR3 is TGCAGCGTAACAGACCGGGACAGGGGGCAAGATACGCAGTATTTT. The chain is built from TRBV29-1 and TRBJ2-3, with 12 nucleotides matching TRBD1. The junction had 9 bases not matched to a gene; V was cut back by 6 bases and J by 5 bases. Germline CDR1 and CDR2: SQVTM and ANQGSEA. This CDR3 contains 15 residues.

The CDR3 DNA follows: TGTGCCAGCAGCCGAAGGAGGGCAGGGCAGGGTAGCACCGGGGAGCTGTTTTTT. Protein sequence: CASSRRRAGQGSTGELFF. V and J are TRBV7-8 and TRBJ2-2; TRBD2 is a possible D gene (6 bases). Trimming took off 5 bases at V and 4 bases at J, with 23 bases between the two ends. The CDR3 consists of 18 residues. From germline, CDR1 is SGHVS and CDR2 FQNEAQ.

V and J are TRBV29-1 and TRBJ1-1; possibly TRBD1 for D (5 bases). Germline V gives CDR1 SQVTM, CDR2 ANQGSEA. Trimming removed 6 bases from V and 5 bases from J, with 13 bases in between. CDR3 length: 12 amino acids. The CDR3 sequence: CSVALGRTEAFF. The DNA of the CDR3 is TGCAGCGTAGCCCTGGGGCGGACTGAAGCTTTCTTT. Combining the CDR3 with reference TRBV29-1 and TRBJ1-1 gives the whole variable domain SAVISQKPSRDICQRGTSLTIQCQVDSQVTMMFWYRQQPGQSLTLIATANQGSEATYESGFVIDKFPISRPNLTFSTLTVSNMSPEDSSIYLCSVALGRTEAFFGQGTRLTVV.

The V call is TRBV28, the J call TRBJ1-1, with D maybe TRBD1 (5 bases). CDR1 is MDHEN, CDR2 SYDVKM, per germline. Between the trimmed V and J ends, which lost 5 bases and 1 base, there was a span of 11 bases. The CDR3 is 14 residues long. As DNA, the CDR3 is TGTGCCAGCAGTCAGCAGGGCCCGAACACTGAAGCTTTCTTT. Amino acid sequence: CASSQQGPNTEAFF.

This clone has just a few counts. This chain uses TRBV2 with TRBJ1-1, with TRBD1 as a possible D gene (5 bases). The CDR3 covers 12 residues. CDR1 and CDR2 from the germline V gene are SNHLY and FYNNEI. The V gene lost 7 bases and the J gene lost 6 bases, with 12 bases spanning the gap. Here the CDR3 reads CASIGRGAEAFF. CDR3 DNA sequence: TGTGCCAGCATTGGTCGGGGGGCTGAAGCTTTCTTT.

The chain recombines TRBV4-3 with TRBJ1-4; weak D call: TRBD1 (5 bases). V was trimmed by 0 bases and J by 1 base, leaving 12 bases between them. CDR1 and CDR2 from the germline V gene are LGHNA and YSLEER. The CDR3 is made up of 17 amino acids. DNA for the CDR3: TGCGCCAGCAGCCAAGACGGCAGGGTGCGAACTAATGAAAAACTGTTTTTT. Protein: CASSQDGRVRTNEKLFF.

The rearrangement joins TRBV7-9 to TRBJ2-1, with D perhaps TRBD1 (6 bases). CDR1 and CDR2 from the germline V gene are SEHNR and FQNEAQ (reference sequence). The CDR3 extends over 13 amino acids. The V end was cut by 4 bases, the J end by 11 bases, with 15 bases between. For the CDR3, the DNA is TGTGCCAGCAGCTACCAACAGGGCAGCCAGCAGTTCTTC. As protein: CASSYQQGSQQFF.

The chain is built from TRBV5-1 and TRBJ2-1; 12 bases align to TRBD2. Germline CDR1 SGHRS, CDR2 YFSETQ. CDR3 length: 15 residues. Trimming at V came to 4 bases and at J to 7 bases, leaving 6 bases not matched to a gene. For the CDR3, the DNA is TGCGCCAGCAGCCAGCGACTAGCGGGGGAGAATGAGCAGTTCTTC. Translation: CASSQRLAGENEQFF.

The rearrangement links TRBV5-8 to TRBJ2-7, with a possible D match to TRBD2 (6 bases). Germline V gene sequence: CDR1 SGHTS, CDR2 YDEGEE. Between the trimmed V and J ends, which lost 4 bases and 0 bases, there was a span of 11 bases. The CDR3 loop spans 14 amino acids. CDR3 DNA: TGTGCCAGCAGCCGGAGCGGGTACTCCTACGAGCAGTACTTC. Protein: CASSRSGYSYEQYF.

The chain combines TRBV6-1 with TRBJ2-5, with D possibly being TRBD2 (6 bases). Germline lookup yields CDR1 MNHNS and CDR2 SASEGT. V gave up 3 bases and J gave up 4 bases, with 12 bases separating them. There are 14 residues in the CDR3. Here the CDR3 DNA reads TGTGCCAGCAGTGAGCAGGGAGGCATAGAGACCCAGTACTTC. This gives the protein CASSEQGGIETQYF.

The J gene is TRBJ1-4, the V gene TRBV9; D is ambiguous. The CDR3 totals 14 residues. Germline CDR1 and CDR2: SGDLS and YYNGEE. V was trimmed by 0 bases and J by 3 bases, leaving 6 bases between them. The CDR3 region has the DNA TGTGCCAGCAGCGTAGACTTGGCTAATGAAAAACTGTTTTTT. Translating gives CASSVDLANEKLFF.

The CDR3 here is CASSPEPMDRAGNSPLHF. CDR3 sequence (DNA): TGTGCCAGCAGCCCTGAACCCATGGACAGGGCGGGTAATTCACCCCTCCACTTT. The J gene is TRBJ1-6, the V gene TRBV13, with 8 bases that match TRBD1. Germline CDR1 PRHDT, CDR2 FYEKMQ (reference sequence). After removal of 5 bases from V and 6 bases from J, the junction contained 15 bases not matched to a gene. The CDR3 loop spans 18 amino acids.

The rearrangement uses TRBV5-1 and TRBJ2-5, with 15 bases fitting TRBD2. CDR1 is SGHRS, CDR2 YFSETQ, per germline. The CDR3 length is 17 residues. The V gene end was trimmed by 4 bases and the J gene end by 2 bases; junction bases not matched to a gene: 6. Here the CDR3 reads CASSGLAGGPPQETQYF. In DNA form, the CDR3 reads TGCGCCAGCAGCGGACTAGCGGGAGGGCCCCCACAAGAGACCCAGTACTTC.

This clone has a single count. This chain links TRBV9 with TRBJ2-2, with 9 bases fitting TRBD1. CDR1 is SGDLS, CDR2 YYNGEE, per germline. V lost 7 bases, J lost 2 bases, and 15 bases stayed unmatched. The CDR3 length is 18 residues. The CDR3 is CASAEGLLGQGNTGELFF. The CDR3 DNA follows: TGTGCCAGCGCAGAGGGGCTACTGGGACAGGGAAACACCGGGGAGCTGTTTTTT.

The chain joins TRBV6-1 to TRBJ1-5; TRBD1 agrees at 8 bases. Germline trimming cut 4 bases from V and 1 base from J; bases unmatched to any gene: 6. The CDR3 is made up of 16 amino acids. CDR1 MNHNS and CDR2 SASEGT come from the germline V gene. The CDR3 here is CASSGRDRISNQPQHF. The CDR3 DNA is TGTGCCAGCAGTGGCCGGGACAGGATAAGCAATCAGCCCCAGCATTTT.

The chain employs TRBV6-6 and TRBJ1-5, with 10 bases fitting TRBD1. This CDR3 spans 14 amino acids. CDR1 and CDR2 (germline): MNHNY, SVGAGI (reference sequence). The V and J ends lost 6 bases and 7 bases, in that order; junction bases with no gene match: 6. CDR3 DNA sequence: TGTGCCAGCAGCCGACAGGGGGCAGACCAGCCCCAGCATTTT. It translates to CASSRQGADQPQHF.

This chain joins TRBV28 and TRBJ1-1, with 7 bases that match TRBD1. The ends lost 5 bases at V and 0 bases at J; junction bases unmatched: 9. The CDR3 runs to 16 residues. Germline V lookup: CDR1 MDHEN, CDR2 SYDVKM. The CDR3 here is CASSPQGSGLNTEAFF. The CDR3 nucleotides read TGTGCCAGCAGTCCACAGGGGTCAGGGCTGAACACTGAAGCTTTCTTT.

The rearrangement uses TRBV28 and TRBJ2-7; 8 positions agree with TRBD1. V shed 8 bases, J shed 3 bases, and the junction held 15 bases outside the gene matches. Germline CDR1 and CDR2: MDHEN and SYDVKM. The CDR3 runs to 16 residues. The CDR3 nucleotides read TGTGCCAGCCCGCCCTCGCTGGGGACAGGTCGCTACGAGCAGTACTTC. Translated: CASPPSLGTGRYEQYF.

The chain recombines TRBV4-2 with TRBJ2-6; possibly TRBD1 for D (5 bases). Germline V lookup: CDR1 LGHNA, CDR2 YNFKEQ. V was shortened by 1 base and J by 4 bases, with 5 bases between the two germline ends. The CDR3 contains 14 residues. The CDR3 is CASSQGTGANVLTF. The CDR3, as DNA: TGTGCCAGCAGCCAAGGGACAGGGGCCAACGTCCTGACTTTC.

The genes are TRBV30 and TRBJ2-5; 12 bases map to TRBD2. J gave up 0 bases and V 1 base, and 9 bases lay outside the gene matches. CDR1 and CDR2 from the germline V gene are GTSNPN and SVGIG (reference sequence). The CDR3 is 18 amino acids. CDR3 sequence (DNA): TGTGCCTGGAGTGGACCGACTAGCGGGGGTACAGACCAAGAGACCCAGTACTTC. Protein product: CAWSGPTSGGTDQETQYF.

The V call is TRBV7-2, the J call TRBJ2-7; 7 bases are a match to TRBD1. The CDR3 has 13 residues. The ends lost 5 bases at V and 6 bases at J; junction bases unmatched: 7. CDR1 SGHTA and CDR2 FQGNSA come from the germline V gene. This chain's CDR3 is CASSVLTGSEQYF. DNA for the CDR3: TGTGCCAGCAGCGTGTTGACAGGGTCCGAGCAGTACTTC.

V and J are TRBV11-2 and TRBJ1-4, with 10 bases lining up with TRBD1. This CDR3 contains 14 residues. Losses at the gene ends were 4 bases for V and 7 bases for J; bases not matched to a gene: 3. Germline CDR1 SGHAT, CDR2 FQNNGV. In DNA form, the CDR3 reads TGTGCCAGCAGCTCGGACAGGGGGGGTGAAAAACTGTTTTTT. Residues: CASSSDRGGEKLFF.

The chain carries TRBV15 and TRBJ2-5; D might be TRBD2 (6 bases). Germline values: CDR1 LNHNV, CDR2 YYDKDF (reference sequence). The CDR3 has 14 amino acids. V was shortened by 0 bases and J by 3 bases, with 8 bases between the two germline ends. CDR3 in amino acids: CATSRDRGKETQYF. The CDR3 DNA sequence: TGTGCCACCAGCAGAGATCGGGGGAAAGAGACCCAGTACTTC.

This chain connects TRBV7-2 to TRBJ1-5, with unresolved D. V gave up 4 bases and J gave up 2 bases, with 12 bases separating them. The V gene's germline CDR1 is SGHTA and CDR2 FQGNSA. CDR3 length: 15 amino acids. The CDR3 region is CASSSRPGGNQPQHF. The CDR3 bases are TGTGCCAGCAGCTCCCGCCCGGGAGGCAATCAGCCCCAGCATTTT. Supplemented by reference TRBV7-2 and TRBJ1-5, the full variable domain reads GAGVSQSPSNKVTEKGKDVELRCDPISGHTALYWYRQSLGQGLEFLIYFQGNSAPDKSGLPSDRFSAERTGGSVSTLTIQRTQQEDSAVYLCASSSRPGGNQPQHFGDGTRLSIL.

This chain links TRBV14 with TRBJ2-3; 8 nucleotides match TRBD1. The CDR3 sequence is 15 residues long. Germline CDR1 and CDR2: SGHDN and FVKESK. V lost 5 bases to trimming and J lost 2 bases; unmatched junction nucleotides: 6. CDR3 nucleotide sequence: TGTGCCAGCAGCACCCGGACAGGGTACACAGATACGCAGTATTTT. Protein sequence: CASSTRTGYTDTQYF.

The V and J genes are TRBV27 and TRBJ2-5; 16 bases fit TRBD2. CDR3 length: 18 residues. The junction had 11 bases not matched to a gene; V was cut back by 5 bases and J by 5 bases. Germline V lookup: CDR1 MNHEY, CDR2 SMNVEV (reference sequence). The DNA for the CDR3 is TGTGCCAGCAGTCAGGGACTAGCGGGAGGGCCTCGTACGGAGACCCAGTACTTC. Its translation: CASSQGLAGGPRTETQYF.